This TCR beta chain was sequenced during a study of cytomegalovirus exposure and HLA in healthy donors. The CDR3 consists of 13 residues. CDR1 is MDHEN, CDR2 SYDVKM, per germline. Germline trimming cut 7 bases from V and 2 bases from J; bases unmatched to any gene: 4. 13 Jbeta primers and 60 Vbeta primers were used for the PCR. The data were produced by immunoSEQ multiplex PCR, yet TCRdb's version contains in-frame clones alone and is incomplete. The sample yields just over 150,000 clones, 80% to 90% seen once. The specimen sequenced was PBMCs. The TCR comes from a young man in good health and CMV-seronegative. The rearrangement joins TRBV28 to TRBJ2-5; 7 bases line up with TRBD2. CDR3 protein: CASTGGDQETQYF. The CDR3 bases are TGTGCCAGCACTGGGGGGGATCAAGAGACCCAGTACTTC.